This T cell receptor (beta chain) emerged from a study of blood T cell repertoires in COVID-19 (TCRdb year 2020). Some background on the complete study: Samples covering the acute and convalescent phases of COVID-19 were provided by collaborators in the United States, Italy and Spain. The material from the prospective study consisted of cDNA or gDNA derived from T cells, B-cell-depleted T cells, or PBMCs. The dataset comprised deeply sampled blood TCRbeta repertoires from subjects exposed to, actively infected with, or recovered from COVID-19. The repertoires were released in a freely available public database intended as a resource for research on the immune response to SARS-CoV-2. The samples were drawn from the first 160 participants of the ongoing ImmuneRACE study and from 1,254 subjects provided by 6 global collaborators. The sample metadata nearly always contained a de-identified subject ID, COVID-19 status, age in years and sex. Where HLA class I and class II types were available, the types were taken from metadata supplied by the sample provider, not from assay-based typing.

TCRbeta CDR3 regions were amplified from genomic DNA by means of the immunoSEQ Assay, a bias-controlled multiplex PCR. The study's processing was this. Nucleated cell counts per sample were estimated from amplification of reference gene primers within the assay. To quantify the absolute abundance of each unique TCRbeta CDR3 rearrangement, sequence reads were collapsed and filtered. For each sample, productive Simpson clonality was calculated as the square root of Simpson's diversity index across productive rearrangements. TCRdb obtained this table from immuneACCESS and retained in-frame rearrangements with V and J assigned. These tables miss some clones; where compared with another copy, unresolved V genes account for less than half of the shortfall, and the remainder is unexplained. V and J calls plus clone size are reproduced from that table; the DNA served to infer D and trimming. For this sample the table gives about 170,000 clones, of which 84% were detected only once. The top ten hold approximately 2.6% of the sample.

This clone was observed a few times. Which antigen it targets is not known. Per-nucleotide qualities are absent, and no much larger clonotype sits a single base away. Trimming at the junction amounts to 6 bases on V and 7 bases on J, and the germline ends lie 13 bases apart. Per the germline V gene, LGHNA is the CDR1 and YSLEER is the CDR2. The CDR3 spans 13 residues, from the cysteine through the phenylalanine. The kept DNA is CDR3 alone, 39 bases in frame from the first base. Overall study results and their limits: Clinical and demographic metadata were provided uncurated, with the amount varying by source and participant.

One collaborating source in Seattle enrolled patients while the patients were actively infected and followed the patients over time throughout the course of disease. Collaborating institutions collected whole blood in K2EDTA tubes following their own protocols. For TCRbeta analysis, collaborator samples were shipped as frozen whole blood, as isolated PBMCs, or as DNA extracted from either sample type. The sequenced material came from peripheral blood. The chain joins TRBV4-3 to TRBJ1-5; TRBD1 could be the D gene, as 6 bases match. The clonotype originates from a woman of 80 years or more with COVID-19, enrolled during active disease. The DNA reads TGCGCCAGCAGTCCAATCAGGGGCCAGCCCCAGCATTTT. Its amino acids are CASSPIRGQPQHF.